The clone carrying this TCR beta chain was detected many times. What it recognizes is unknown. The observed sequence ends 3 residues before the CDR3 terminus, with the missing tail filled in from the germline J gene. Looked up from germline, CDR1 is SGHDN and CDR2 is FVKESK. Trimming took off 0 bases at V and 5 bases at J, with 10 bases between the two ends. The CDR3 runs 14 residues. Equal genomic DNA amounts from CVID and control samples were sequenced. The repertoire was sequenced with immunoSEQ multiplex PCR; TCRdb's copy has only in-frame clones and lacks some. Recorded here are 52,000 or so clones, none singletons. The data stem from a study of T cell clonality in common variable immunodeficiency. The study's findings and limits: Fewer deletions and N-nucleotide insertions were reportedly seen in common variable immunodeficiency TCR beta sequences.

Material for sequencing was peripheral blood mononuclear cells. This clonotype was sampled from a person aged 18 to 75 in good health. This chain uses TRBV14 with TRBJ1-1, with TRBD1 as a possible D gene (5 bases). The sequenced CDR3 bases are TGTGCCAGCAGCCAAGATTGGGGGGGAACTGAA. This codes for CASSQDWGGTE. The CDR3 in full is CASSQDWGGTEAFF.